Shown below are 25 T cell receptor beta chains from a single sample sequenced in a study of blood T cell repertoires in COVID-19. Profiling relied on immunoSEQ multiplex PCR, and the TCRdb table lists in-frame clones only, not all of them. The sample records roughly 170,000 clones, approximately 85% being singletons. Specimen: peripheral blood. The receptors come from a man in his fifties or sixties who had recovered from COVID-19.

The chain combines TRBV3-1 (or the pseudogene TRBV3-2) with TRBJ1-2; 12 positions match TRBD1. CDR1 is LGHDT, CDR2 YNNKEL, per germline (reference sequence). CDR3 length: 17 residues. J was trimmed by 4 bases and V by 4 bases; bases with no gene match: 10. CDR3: CASSLRGGTGGFYGYTF. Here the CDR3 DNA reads TGTGCCAGCAGCCTAAGAGGTGGGACAGGGGGCTTCTATGGCTACACCTTC.

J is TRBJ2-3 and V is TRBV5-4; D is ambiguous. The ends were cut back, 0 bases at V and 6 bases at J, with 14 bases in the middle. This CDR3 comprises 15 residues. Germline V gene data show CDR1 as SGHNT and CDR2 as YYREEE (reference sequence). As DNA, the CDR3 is TGTGCCAGCAGCTTGGGCGGAAATACCGGTGATACGCAGTATTTT. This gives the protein CASSLGGNTGDTQYF.

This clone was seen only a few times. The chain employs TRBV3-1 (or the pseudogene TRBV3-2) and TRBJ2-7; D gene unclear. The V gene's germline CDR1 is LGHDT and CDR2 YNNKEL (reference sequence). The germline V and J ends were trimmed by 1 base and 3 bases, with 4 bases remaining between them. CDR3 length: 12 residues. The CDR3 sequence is CASSQAYYEQYF. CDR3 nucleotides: TGTGCCAGCAGCCAAGCCTACTACGAGCAGTACTTC.

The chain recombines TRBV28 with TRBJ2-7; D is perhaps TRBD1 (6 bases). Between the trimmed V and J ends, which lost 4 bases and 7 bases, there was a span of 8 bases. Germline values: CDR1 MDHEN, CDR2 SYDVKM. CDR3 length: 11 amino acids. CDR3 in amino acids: CASSSQGEQYF. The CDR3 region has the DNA TGTGCCAGCAGTTCCCAGGGGGAGCAGTACTTC. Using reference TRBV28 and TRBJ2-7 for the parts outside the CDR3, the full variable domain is DVKVTQSSRYLVKRTGEKVFLECVQDMDHENMFWYRQDPGLGLRLIYFSYDVKMKEKGDIPEGYSVSREKKERFSLILESASTNQTSMYLCASSSQGEQYFGPGTRLTVT.

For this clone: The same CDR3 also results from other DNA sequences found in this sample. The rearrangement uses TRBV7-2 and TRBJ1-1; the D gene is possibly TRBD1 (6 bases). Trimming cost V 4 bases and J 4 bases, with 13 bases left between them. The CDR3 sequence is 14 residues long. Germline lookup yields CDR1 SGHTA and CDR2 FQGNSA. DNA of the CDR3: TGTGCCAGCAGCTCCGACAGGCTGGGCACTGAAGCTTTCTTT. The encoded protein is CASSSDRLGTEAFF.

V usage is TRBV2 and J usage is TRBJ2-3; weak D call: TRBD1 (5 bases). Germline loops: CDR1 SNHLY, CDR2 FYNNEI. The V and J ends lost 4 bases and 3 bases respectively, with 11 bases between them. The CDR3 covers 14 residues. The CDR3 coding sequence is TGTGCCAGCAGTGGCCTCTCAGGGACAGATACGCAGTATTTT. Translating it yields CASSGLSGTDTQYF.

CDR3 sequence reads: CASTSQTGNTIYF. CDR3 in DNA: TGTGCCAGTACGAGCCAAACTGGAAACACCATATATTTT. The chain joins TRBV19 to TRBJ1-3; no clear D gene. The CDR3 spans 13 residues. With 7 bases removed from V and 2 bases from J, the gap between germline ends came to 9 bases. Germline V gene lookup returns CDR1 LNHDA and CDR2 SQIVND (reference sequence).

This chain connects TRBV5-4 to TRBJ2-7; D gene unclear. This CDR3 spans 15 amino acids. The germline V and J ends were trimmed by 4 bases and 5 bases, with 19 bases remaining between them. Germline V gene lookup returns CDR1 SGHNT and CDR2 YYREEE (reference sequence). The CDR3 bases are TGTGCCAGCAGCCTAACTACAAACCCTTTTAACGAGCAGTACTTC. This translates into CASSLTTNPFNEQYF.

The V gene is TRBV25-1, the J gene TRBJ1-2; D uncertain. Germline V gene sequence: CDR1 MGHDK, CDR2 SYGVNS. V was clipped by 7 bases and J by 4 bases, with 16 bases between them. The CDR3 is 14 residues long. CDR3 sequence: CASTSGEARYGYTF. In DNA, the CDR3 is TGTGCCAGCACCAGCGGGGAGGCGCGCTATGGCTACACCTTC.

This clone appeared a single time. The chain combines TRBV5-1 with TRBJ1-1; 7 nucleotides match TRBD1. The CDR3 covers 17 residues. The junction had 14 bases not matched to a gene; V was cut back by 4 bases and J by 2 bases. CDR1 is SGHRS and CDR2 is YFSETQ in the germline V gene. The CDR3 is CASSLGGTAVANTEAFF. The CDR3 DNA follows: TGCGCCAGCAGCCTAGGGGGGACAGCAGTCGCAAACACTGAAGCTTTCTTT.

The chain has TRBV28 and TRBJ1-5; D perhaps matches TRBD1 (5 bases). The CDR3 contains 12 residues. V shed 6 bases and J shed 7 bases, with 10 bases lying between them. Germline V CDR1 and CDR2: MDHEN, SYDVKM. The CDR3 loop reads CASSLKGQPQHF. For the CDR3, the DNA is TGTGCCAGCAGCCTCAAGGGGCAGCCCCAGCATTTT.

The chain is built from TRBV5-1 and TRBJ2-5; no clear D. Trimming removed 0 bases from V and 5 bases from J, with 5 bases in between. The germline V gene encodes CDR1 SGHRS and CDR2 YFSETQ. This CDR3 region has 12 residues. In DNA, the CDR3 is TGCGCCAGCAGCTTGGAAGCGGAGACCCAGTACTTC. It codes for CASSLEAETQYF.

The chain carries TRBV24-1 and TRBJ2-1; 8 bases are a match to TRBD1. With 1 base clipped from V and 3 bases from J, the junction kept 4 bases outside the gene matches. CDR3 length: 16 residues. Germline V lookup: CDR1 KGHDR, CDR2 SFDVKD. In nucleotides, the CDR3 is TGTGCCACCAGTGATTTTCAGGGGGCGGTCTACAATGAGCAGTTCTTC. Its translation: CATSDFQGAVYNEQFF.

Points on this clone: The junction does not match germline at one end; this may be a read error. The CDR3 region is CARSVGRGGTYEQYF. The CDR3 region has the DNA TGTGCCCGCAGCGTAGGGAGGGGGGGGACCTACGAGCAGTACTTC. This chain links TRBV9 with TRBJ2-7; a weak D match, TRBD2 (7 bases). The CDR3 is made up of 15 amino acids. Germline V gene sequence: CDR1 SGDLS, CDR2 YYNGEE.

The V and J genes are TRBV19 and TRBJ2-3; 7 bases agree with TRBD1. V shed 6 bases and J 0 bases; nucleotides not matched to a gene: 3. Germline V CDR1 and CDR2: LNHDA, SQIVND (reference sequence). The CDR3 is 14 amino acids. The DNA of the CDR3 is TGTGCCAGTAGCATGGACAGGAGCACAGATACGCAGTATTTT. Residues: CASSMDRSTDTQYF.

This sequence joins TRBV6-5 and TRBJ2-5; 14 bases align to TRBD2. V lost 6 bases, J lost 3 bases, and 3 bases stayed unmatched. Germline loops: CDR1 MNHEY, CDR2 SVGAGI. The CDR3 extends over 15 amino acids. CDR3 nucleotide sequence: TGTGCCAGCAGCGGGACTAGCGGGGGTAAAGAGACCCAGTACTTC. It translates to CASSGTSGGKETQYF.

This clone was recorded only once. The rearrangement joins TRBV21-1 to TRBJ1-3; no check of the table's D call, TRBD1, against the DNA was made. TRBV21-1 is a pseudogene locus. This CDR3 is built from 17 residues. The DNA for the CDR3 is TGTGCCAGCAGCAAACAGCGGACAGGGATCTCTGGAAACACCATATATTTT. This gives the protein CASSKQRTGISGNTIYF.

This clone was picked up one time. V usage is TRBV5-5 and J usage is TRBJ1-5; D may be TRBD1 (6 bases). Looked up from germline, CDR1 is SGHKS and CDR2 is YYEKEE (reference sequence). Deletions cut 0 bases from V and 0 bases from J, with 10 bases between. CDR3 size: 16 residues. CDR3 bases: TGTGCCAGCAGCTTGGGGACAGTCGGTAGCAATCAGCCCCAGCATTTT. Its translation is CASSLGTVGSNQPQHF.

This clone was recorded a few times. CDR3 loop: CASSSTSGGSYEQYF. The CDR3 DNA reads as TGTGCCAGCAGCTCCACTAGCGGGGGCTCCTACGAGCAGTACTTC. The genes are TRBV7-2 and TRBJ2-7; TRBD2 agrees at 11 bases. Germline-derived CDR1 and CDR2 are SGHTA and FQGNSA. V gave up 4 bases and J gave up 0 bases; unmatched junction bases: 2. The CDR3 consists of 15 residues.

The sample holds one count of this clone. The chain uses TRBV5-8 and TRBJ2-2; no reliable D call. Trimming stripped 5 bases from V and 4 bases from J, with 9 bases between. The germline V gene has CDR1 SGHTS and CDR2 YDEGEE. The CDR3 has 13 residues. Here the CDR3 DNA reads TGTGCCAGCAGTTATGACATCACCGGGGAGCTGTTTTTT. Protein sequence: CASSYDITGELFF.

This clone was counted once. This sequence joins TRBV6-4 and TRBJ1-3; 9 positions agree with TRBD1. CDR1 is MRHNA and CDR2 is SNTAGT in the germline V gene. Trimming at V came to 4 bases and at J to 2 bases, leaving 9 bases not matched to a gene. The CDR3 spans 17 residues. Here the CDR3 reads CASSALTGGGAGNTIYF. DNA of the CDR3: TGTGCCAGCAGTGCCCTCACAGGGGGCGGGGCTGGAAACACCATATATTTT.

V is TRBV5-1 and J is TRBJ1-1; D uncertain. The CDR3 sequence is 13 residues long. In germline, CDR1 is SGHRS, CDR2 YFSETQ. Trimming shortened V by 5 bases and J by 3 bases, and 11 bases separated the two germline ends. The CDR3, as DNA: TGCGCCAGCAGAGGCCAGGTGGACACTGAAGCTTTCTTT. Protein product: CASRGQVDTEAFF.

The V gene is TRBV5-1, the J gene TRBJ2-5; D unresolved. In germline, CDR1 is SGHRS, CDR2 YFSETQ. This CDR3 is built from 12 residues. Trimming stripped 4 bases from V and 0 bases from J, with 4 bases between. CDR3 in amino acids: CASSLYQETQYF. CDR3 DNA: TGCGCCAGCAGCCTGTACCAAGAGACCCAGTACTTC.

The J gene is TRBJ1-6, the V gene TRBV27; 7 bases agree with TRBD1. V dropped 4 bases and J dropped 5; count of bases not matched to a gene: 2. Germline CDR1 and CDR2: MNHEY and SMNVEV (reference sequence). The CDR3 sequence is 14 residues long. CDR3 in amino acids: CASSWGTDNSPLHF. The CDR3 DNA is TGTGCCAGCAGTTGGGGGACAGATAATTCACCCCTCCACTTT.

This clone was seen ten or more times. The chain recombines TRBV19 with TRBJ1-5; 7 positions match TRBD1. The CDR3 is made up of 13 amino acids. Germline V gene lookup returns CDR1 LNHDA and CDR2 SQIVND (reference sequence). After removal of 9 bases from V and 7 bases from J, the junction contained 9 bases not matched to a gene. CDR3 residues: CASATGKKQPQHF. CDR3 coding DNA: TGTGCCAGCGCGACAGGGAAAAAACAGCCCCAGCATTTT.